One sample yielded the 8 T cell receptor beta chains listed below, sequenced in a study of T-cell memory formation after mild COVID-19. TCRdb used MiXCR to reprocess the 5' RACE reads, holding one entry per CDR3 protein. In the table there are 85,000 to 130,000 distinct CDR3 sequences, approximately 15% of which are singletons. Sequencing was carried out using PBMCs or a T cell subset sorted from them (not recorded which). These receptors were obtained from an adult woman who had mild COVID-19 (a few samples of this study predate the infection). Cell type and time point are not known.

This clonotype has only a few counts. The chain links TRBV7-6 to TRBJ2-1; TRBD2 aligns across 9 bases. This CDR3 is 17 amino acids long. The V gene end was trimmed by 2 bases and the J gene end by 8 bases; junction bases not matched to a gene: 13. Germline CDR1 is SGHVS and CDR2 is FNYEAQ. The CDR3: CASSLRLAGPFGDEQFF. The CDR3 DNA sequence: TGTGCCAGCAGCTTAAGGCTAGCGGGGCCCTTCGGGGATGAGCAGTTCTTC. Complete variable domain (other parts from reference TRBV7-6 and TRBJ2-1): GAGVSQSPRYKVTKRGQDVALRCDPISGHVSLYWYRQALGQGPEFLTYFNYEAQQDKSGLPNDRFSAERPEGSISTLTIQRTEQRDSAMYRCASSLRLAGPFGDEQFFGPGTRLTVL.

This clonotype came up a few times. The rearrangement uses TRBV2 and TRBJ1-2; no firm D call. There are 14 residues in the CDR3. The germline V gene encodes CDR1 SNHLY and CDR2 FYNNEI. The V gene lost 7 bases and the J gene lost 6 bases, with 18 bases spanning the gap. CDR3 DNA: TGTGCCAGCACCCCGAAGGACCTCGACGATGGCTACACCTTC. This translates into CASTPKDLDDGYTF.

This clonotype was seen ten or more times. The genes are TRBV4-1 and TRBJ2-1; D not certain. CDR1 and CDR2 from the germline V gene are MGHRA and YSYEKL. The CDR3 has 15 amino acids. V gave up 4 bases and J gave up 4 bases, with 14 bases separating them. CDR3 in DNA: TGCGCCAGCAGCCCTATCCGGACCGGGTACAATGAGCAGTTCTTC. This translates into CASSPIRTGYNEQFF.

The chain has TRBV5-6 and TRBJ1-2; D is possibly TRBD1 (6 bases). The CDR3 has 13 amino acids. V gave up 2 bases and J gave up 8 bases, with 13 bases separating them. Per the germline V gene, CDR1 is SGHDT and CDR2 is YYEEEE. This CDR3 is CASSFGSTGGYTF. CDR3 nucleotides: TGTGCCAGCAGCTTTGGGTCGACAGGAGGCTACACCTTC.

The genes are TRBV20-1 and TRBJ1-1; D perhaps matches TRBD1 (6 bases). This CDR3 has 17 amino acids. Trimming stripped 0 bases from V and 3 bases from J, with 20 bases between. Germline lookup yields CDR1 DFQATT and CDR2 SNEGSKA (reference sequence). CDR3: CSARDSRRLGGYTEAFF. The CDR3 bases are TGCAGTGCTAGAGATTCTCGCCGCCTGGGGGGCTACACTGAAGCTTTCTTT.

The J gene is TRBJ2-5, the V gene TRBV18; TRBD2 is a possible D gene (6 bases). The CDR3 runs to 13 residues. Germline loops: CDR1 KGHSH, CDR2 LQKENI. The ends were cut back, 2 bases at V and 3 bases at J, with 7 bases in the middle. The CDR3 is CASSPGEEETQYF. The CDR3 nucleotides read TGTGCCAGCTCACCAGGGGAGGAAGAGACCCAGTACTTC.

This clonotype was seen more than once but under ten times. The J gene is TRBJ1-1, the V gene TRBV5-4; TRBD1 aligns across 7 bases. Germline loops: CDR1 SGHNT, CDR2 YYREEE (reference sequence). This CDR3 has 16 residues. Losses at the gene ends were 2 bases for V and 0 bases for J; bases not matched to a gene: 7. The CDR3, as DNA: TGTGCCAGCAGCTTAACAGGGGTTTCGATGAACACTGAAGCTTTCTTT. It specifies CASSLTGVSMNTEAFF.

This clonotype has more than one count but fewer than ten. The CDR3 loop reads CASSVDGQGLNSNQPQHF. CDR3 nucleotides: TGTGCCAGCAGCGTAGACGGACAGGGACTCAACTCCAATCAGCCCCAGCATTTT. The chain joins TRBV9 to TRBJ1-5; 8 positions agree with TRBD1. Germline trimming cut 0 bases from V and 3 bases from J; bases unmatched to any gene: 11. Germline V gene lookup returns CDR1 SGDLS and CDR2 YYNGEE. The CDR3 covers 18 residues.